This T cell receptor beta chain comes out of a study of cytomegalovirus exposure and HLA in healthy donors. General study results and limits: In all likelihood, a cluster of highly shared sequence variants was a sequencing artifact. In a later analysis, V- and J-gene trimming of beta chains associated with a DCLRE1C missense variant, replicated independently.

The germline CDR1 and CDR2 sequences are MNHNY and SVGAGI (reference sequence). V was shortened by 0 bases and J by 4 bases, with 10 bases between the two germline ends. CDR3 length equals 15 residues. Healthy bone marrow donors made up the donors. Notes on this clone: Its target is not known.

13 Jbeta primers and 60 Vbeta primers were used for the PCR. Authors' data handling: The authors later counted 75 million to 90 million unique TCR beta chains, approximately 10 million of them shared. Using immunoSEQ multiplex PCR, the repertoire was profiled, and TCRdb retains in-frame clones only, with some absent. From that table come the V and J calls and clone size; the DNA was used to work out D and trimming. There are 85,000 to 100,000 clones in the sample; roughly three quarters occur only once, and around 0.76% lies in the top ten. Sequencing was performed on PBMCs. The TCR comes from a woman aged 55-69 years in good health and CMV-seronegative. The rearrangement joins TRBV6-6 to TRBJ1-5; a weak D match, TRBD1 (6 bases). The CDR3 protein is CASSYSRQVNQPQHF. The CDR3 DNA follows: TGTGCCAGCAGTTACTCACGACAGGTAAATCAGCCCCAGCATTTT.